This TCR beta chain was sequenced in a study of CD8 T cells in Susac syndrome. Points on this clonotype: Antigen: not known.

TCR beta sequencing covered blood CD8+ and CD4+ T cells. Bulk CD8+ and CD4+ cells came from magnetic negative isolation; CD8+ TEMRA by FACS. Per germline, CDR1 DFQATT and CDR2 SNEGSKA (reference sequence). The V and J ends lost 4 bases and 5 bases respectively, with 14 bases between them. The CDR3 is 13 residues long. Study-level findings and limits: The relatively small number of individuals in the TCR sequencing and HLA analysis was acknowledged by the study.

Random hexamers were used to reverse transcribe the RNA input (roughly 0.5 to 1 ug). The TCR beta CDR3 was amplified by immunoSEQ multiplex PCR across 54 Vbeta, 13 Jbeta. From the immunoSEQ multiplex PCR reads, TCRdb called clonotypes with MiXCR, one entry per CDR3 protein. Among about 160,000 distinct CDR3 sequences listed, just over 90% were seen once. The sample comprised CD4+ T cells from PBMCs. The V call is TRBV20-1, the J call TRBJ2-5, with a tentative D call TRBD1 (5 bases). The sequence was obtained from a human donor in good health. CDR3 loop: CSANMQGGETQYF. Written as DNA, the CDR3 is TGCAGTGCTAATATGCAGGGTGGCGAGACCCAGTACTTC.